These 26 T cell receptor beta chains share one sample of origin, sequenced in a study of tumor and adjacent non-tumor tissue in lung cancer. RNA was extracted from bulk tissue without any cell sorting. The normal lung tissue was taken more than 3 cm from the tumor edge. TCRbeta libraries were built with three rounds of nested PCR, modified from ARM-PCR. TCRdb called the multiplex PCR reads again in MiXCR, with one record for every CDR3 protein. The data hold roughly 74,000 distinct CDR3 sequences, with 76% observed a single time. Sequencing was done on a sample of distant non-tumor lung tissue. Source of these receptors: a man in his 70s with non-small cell lung cancer.

Points on this clonotype: The CDR3 does not end in the conserved phenylalanine or tryptophan, so this is likely a read error. The gene calls are TRBV20-1 and TRBJ2-1; 13 bases agree with TRBD2. Germline CDR1 is DFQATT and CDR2 is SNEGSKA (reference sequence). This CDR3 contains 15 residues. The CDR3 loop reads CIATYRLAGGNEQFS. The CDR3 bases are TGCATTGCTACCTACCGACTAGCGGGAGGCAATGAGCAGTTCTCC.

The chain combines TRBV21-1 with TRBJ2-7; TRBD1, as called in the table, went unchecked against the DNA. TRBV21-1 is reported as a pseudogene. The CDR3 length is 13 residues. CDR3 sequence (DNA): TGTGCCAGCCCCCTTCTTAGAACCTGTGAGCAGTACTTC. Translating gives CASPLLRTCEQYF.

This clonotype came up once. The CDR3 region is CAVSMTGDSYSPLHF. Here the CDR3 DNA reads TGTGCCGTCAGCATGACAGGGGATAGTTATTCACCCCTCCACTTT. The chain employs TRBV5-4 and TRBJ1-6; 8 positions agree with TRBD1. V lost 10 bases, J lost 8 bases, and 14 bases stayed unmatched. The germline CDR1 and CDR2 sequences are SGHNT and YYREEE (reference sequence). The CDR3 is 15 amino acids. Full variable domain (outside the CDR3, taken from reference TRBV5-4 and TRBJ1-6): ETGVTQSPTHLIKTRGQQVTLRCSSQSGHNTVSWYQQALGQGPQFIFQYYREEENGRGNFPPRFSGLQFPNYSSELNVNALELDDSALYLCAVSMTGDSYSPLHFGNGTRLTVT.

This clonotype was observed a handful of times. Given a much more abundant clone one base away, this may be a read error. The V and J genes are TRBV6-1 and TRBJ1-4; 11 bases match TRBD1. Germline V gene sequence: CDR1 MNHNS, CDR2 SASEGT. The V gene end was trimmed by 9 bases and the J gene end by 3 bases; junction bases not matched to a gene: 3. This CDR3 is built from 14 residues. CDR3 coding DNA: TGTGCCAGAGGGGACAGGGGGGCTAATGAAAAACTGTTTTTT. Amino acid sequence: CARGDRGANEKLFF.

With regard to this clonotype: The final CDR3 position lacks the conserved phenylalanine or tryptophan, pointing to a likely read error. This sequence joins TRBV4-2 and TRBJ2-7; the D gene could be TRBD1 or TRBD2 (5 bases each). The germline V gene encodes CDR1 LGHNA and CDR2 YNFKEQ. Trimming took off 7 bases at V and 7 bases at J, with 23 bases between the two ends. The CDR3 spans 15 residues. CDR3 in amino acids: CASNQEPGRLYEQYL. The CDR3 region has the DNA TGTGCCAGCAACCAGGAGCCGGGACGCCTCTATGAGCAGTACCTC.

This clonotype is medium-sized (0.01 to 0.1%) by share. V and J are TRBV29-1 and TRBJ2-1, with D maybe TRBD2 (6 bases). Trimming left V 1 base short and J 2 bases short, with 12 bases between. Per germline, CDR1 SQVTM and CDR2 ANQGSEA. This CDR3 comprises 15 residues. The CDR3 bases are TGCAGCGTTGAAGTGTGGGACTCCGCCTACAATGAGCAGTTCTTC. It is translated as CSVEVWDSAYNEQFF.

By share, this clonotype ranks as medium-sized. This sequence joins TRBV5-6 and TRBJ2-1; tentatively, D is TRBD1 (6 bases). CDR1 and CDR2 (germline): SGHDT, YYEEEE. There are 16 residues in the CDR3. V lost 5 bases, J lost 0 bases, and 15 bases lay in between. In nucleotides, the CDR3 is TGTGCCAGCAGTTCCGGTAGGGGGAGCTCCTACAATGAGCAGTTCTTC. Translated, it gives CASSSGRGSSYNEQFF.

A word on this clonotype: An end of the junction differs from the germline gene, which may be a read error. The chain joins TRBV13 to TRBJ2-3; a possible D gene is TRBD2 (5 bases). The germline V gene encodes CDR1 PRHDT and CDR2 FYEKMQ (reference sequence). The CDR3 is made up of 13 amino acids. The CDR3 bases are TGTGCCAGTGAGGGCGGAGGCACAGATACGCAATTTTTT. Translation gives CASEGGGTDTQFF.

With regard to this clonotype: Since no conserved phenylalanine or tryptophan closes the CDR3, a read error is the likely cause. The chain recombines TRBV11-3 with TRBJ2-3, with D tentatively TRBD2 (5 bases). The CDR3 runs to 15 residues. CDR1 is SGHNT and CDR2 is YENEEA in the germline V gene. CDR3 residues: CASTRREVITDTQYI. CDR3 bases: TGCGCCAGCACCCGTCGGGAAGTAATCACAGATACGCAGTATATT.

Note on this clonotype: The CDR3 does not close with the conserved phenylalanine or tryptophan, likely indicating a read error. The chain recombines TRBV6-5 with TRBJ1-4, with 9 bases matching TRBD1. Germline CDR1 is MNHEY and CDR2 is SVGAGI. CDR3 size: 15 residues. The CDR3 reads CVSSLQTGGGEKLFC. The CDR3 nucleotides are TGTGTCAGCAGTTTGCAGACAGGGGGAGGAGAAAAACTGTTTTGT.

This clonotype was recorded once. The rearrangement joins TRBV28 to TRBJ2-3; D gene ambiguous. The J call may be faulty, since TRBJ1-5 better matches the DNA end. The CDR3 length is 16 residues. CDR1 is MDHEN, CDR2 SYDVKM, per germline. In nucleotides, the CDR3 is TGTGCCAGCTGCCCAACCCAATCTTCTCACACAGATACGCAGCATTTT. Protein sequence: CASCPTQSSHTDTQHF.

A remark on this clonotype: The germline gene is not matched at one end of the junction; a read error may be the cause. This rearrangement joins TRBV12-3 or TRBV12-4 to TRBJ1-5; D gene unclear. This CDR3 spans 12 amino acids. Written as DNA, the CDR3 is TGTGCCAGCAGGGTGGCGGATCGGCCCCAGCAATTT. As protein: CASRVADRPQQF.

This clonotype was counted at least ten times. The chain has TRBV6-5 and TRBJ1-5; possibly TRBD1 for D (6 bases). CDR1 is MNHEY, CDR2 SVGAGI, per germline. This CDR3 spans 12 amino acids. The V end lost 7 bases, the J end lost 7 bases, and 11 bases lay between the germline ends. The CDR3, as DNA: TGTGCCAGCAAGACAGGAACACAGCCCCAGCATTTT. It codes for CASKTGTQPQHF.

V is TRBV29-1 and J is TRBJ1-2; the D is unclear. This CDR3 spans 16 amino acids. Germline CDR1 is SQVTM and CDR2 is ANQGSEA. Written as DNA, the CDR3 is TGCAGATTTGTCTCCTATCAATCCTCGGGAGAAGATGGCTACACCTTC. Its protein is CRFVSYQSSGEDGYTF.

A few counts support this clonotype. An end of the junction differs from the germline gene, which may be a read error. V usage is TRBV11-2 and J usage is TRBJ1-1; D unresolved. The CDR3 sequence is 15 residues long. The germline V gene encodes CDR1 SGHAT and CDR2 FQNNGV. DNA for the CDR3: TGTGCCAGCAGCTTCGCCAATTCGAGAAACACTGAAGCTATCTTT. Translated: CASSFANSRNTEAIF.

The table lists this clonotype with a few counts. V and J are TRBV28 and TRBJ1-6, with D tentatively TRBD1 (5 bases). CDR1 is MDHEN, CDR2 SYDVKM, per germline. V was shortened by 7 bases and J by 6 bases, with 10 bases between the two germline ends. CDR3 length: 13 amino acids. The CDR3 DNA is TGTGCCAGCACCGGGACCCGTAATTCACCCCTCCACTTT. This encodes CASTGTRNSPLHF. Full variable domain (rest looked up from reference TRBV28 and TRBJ1-6): DVKVTQSSRYLVKRTGEKVFLECVQDMDHENMFWYRQDPGLGLRLIYFSYDVKMKEKGDIPEGYSVSREKKERFSLILESASTNQTSMYLCASTGTRNSPLHFGNGTRLTVT.

A remark on this clonotype: A junction boundary mismatches the germline segment, possibly from a read error. The genes are TRBV11-3 and TRBJ1-1; 7 positions agree with TRBD1. From germline, CDR1 is SGHNT and CDR2 YENEEA. This CDR3 has 16 residues. The CDR3 region has the DNA TGCGCCAACAGCTTCCGGGACAGAACCCTGAACACAAAAGCTTTCTTT. Its translation is CANSFRDRTLNTKAFF.

On this clonotype: The conserved closing phenylalanine or tryptophan is absent in this CDR3, likely reflecting a read error. V is TRBV7-8 and J is TRBJ1-5; D unclear. The CDR3 has 15 residues. The germline gives CDR1 SGHVS, CDR2 FQNEAQ. The CDR3 spells CTSSLAERAYQPQHY. The CDR3 DNA sequence: TGTACCAGCAGCTTAGCTGAAAGGGCGTATCAGCCCCAGCATTAT.

Notes on this clonotype: One junction end disagrees with the germline gene, perhaps due to a read error. This chain joins TRBV12-3 or TRBV12-4 and TRBJ2-1; D tentatively reads TRBD1 or TRBD2 (5 bases each). The CDR3 spans 14 residues. The CDR3 here is CASTESGTYDEQFF. The CDR3 DNA reads TGTGCCAGCACTGAGAGTGGGACCTACGATGAGCAGTTCTTC.

Note on this clonotype: A read error may produce the germline difference seen at one junction end. This rearrangement joins TRBV11-2 to TRBJ2-3; 16 nucleotides match TRBD2. Germline V gene data show CDR1 as SGHAT and CDR2 as FQNNGV. The CDR3 has 19 amino acids. The CDR3 DNA sequence: TGTGGCAGCAGCCGGGGACTAGCGGGGGGGCCCAGACTCACAGATACGCAGTATTTT. This gives the protein CGSSRGLAGGPRLTDTQYF.

This rearrangement joins TRBV29-1 to TRBJ2-2; D is ambiguous. The germline gives CDR1 SQVTM, CDR2 ANQGSEA. Trimming shortened V by 6 bases and J by 8 bases, and 10 bases separated the two germline ends. The CDR3 totals 11 residues. CDR3 nucleotide sequence: TGCAGCGTACGCGACGCAGGGGAGCTGTTTTTT. Residues: CSVRDAGELFF.

This clonotype appeared once. At one end, the junction sequence differs from germline, possibly due to a read error. CDR3 region: CASIWTLAGEGYEQYF. The DNA for the CDR3 is TGCGCCAGCATCTGGACACTAGCGGGAGAGGGGTACGAACAGTACTTC. This chain connects TRBV4-1 to TRBJ2-7; the match to TRBD2 covers 11 bases. Germline lookup yields CDR1 MGHRA and CDR2 YSYEKL. This CDR3 contains 16 residues.

In regard to this clonotype: This is likely a read error, given that the CDR3 carries no conserved phenylalanine or tryptophan at its end. The rearrangement joins TRBV29-1 to TRBJ1-1; unclear D gene. Germline values: CDR1 SQVTM, CDR2 ANQGSEA. The CDR3 contains 15 residues. In DNA, the CDR3 is TGCAGCGTCGACACCTTGCAGGCAGCGAACATTGAAGCTTTCATT. Translation: CSVDTLQAANIEAFI.

As for this clonotype: Since no conserved phenylalanine or tryptophan closes the CDR3, a read error is the likely cause. The genes are TRBV11-2 and TRBJ2-1; D gene unclear. Germline V CDR1 and CDR2: SGHAT, FQNNGV. V was clipped by 9 bases and J by 10 bases, with 22 bases between them. The CDR3 totals 14 residues. This chain's CDR3 is CASRERASAWEQFI. CDR3 DNA sequence: TGTGCCAGTAGGGAAAGGGCCAGCGCCTGGGAGCAGTTCATC.

About this clonotype itself: A much larger clonotype is one base distant, so this may be a read error. The chain recombines TRBV5-4 with TRBJ2-7; D gene unclear. Germline lookup yields CDR1 SGHNT and CDR2 YYREEE (reference sequence). CDR3 length: 16 residues. Written as DNA, the CDR3 is TGTGCCAGCAGCTTGGCCGTGGGAAACTTGCCCTACAAGCAGTACTTC. Amino acid sequence: CASSLAVGNLPYKQYF.

The rearrangement uses TRBV29-1 and TRBJ1-2; D is uncertain. This CDR3 contains 17 residues. Trimming cost V 2 bases and J 0 bases, with 19 bases left between them. Looked up from germline, CDR1 is SQVTM and CDR2 is ANQGSEA. CDR3 in DNA: TGCAGCGTTGAAAAGTACGTTGAGGGTCATACTAACTATGGCTACACCTTC. Its translation: CSVEKYVEGHTNYGYTF.